This T cell receptor (beta chain) was captured by sequencing in a study of T-cell reconstitution after alpha-beta-depleted transplantation in children (dated by TCRdb to between 2015 and 2016). With regard to the full study: T-cell immune reconstitution after TCRalphabeta/CD19-depleted allogeneic hematopoietic cell transplantation in children was quantitatively tracked in the study by means of TCR repertoire profiling.

Of note for this clonotype: Its cognate antigen has yet to be identified. Within one base of it there is no much larger clone, and no base qualities were kept.

Study-wide conclusions, independent of this receptor: The high TCRbeta diversity at day 60 in some patients was ascribed to recipient T cells and intrathymic progenitors that had survived conditioning. Over subsequent months, a decline in hyperexpanded clone frequencies was noted, and after one year, T-cell counts and TCRbeta diversity were mostly ascribed to newly produced T cells. The apparently early alphabetaT-cell count recovery about two months after transplant was reportedly dependent on only several hundred rapidly expanded clones derived from non-depleted graft cells.

The germline ends are 18 bases apart after V is trimmed by 5 bases and J by 4 bases. The germline V gene yields SGHVS for CDR1 and FQNEAQ for CDR2. The CDR3 sequence holds 15 residues, the cysteine and phenylalanine included. The entry retains the CDR3 DNA only, 45 bases that are in frame from base 1. The sample's treatment or condition, from its label and the paper: allogeneic hematopoietic cell transplantation with graft depleted of TCRalphabeta T cells and CD19 B cells. The transplant recipients were children given TCRalphabeta/CD19-depleted allogeneic hematopoietic cell grafts. The library was generated by PCR. Sequencing was performed on an Illumina HiSeq 2500. TCR library preparation used molecular barcoding, with unique molecular identifiers applied to normalize quantification of the TCRbeta repertoire. TCRdb applied fastp at Q25 and MiXCR to the public reads, then kept only in-frame beta chains. Here each entry gathers all rows of one CDR3 protein and keeps the most common genes and DNA. This sample gives about 120,000 distinct CDR3 sequences in total; around 10% of them show up just once. The ten largest clonotypes hold roughly a third of the sample.

Here the chain combines TRBV7-8 and TRBJ2-7, and TRBD2 may be the D gene, going by 6 matching bases. The TCR comes from a boy between 2 and 10 years old with acute lymphoblastic leukemia, due to receive a stem cell transplant. The specimen was PBMCs, collected before TCRalphabeta/CD19-depleted stem cell transplant. The bases are TGTGCCAGCAGCAACGGGGCGGCCCGGGGGTACGAGCAGTACTTC. It is translated as CASSNGAARGYEQYF.